Included here is one T cell receptor (beta chain) sequence, with context. What it binds is unknown. The data stem from a study of cytomegalovirus exposure and HLA in healthy donors. Findings of the study overall: Subsequent analysis found a tendency for first-cohort TCR clusters to co-occur within the 110 or so validation repertoires. There were 160 or so TCR beta chains listed as cytomegalovirus-associated. The authors confirmed in vitro that a few CMV-associated chains were specific for CMV antigens. Across donors, most TCRs were seen rarely, yet some public ones were widespread.

TCRdb's copy holds only in-frame clones and misses some; the assay was immunoSEQ multiplex PCR. The sample carries 150,000 to 160,000 clones, 65% to 90% recorded once. CDR3 length: 16 residues. After removal of 5 bases from V and 4 bases from J, the junction contained 11 bases not matched to a gene. CDR1 is MNHEY, CDR2 SMNVEV, per germline (reference sequence). The genes are TRBV27 and TRBJ1-2, with 9 bases that match TRBD1. The sequencing sample was made of PBMCs. The sequence came from a man between 18 and 29 years old in good health and CMV-seropositive. Written as DNA, the CDR3 is TGTGCCAGCAGTGCCCTTGGACAGGGGAACATCTATGGCTACACCTTC. This sequence encodes CASSALGQGNIYGYTF.